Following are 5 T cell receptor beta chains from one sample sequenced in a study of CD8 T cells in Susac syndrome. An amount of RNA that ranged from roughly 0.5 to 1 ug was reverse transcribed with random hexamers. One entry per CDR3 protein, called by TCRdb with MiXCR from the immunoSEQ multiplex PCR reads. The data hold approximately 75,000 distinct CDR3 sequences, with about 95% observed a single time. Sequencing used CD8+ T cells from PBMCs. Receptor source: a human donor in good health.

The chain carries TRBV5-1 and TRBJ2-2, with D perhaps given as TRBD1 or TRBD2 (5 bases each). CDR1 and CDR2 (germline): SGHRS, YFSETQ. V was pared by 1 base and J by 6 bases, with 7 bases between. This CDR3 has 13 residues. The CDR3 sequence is CASSLMGAGELFF. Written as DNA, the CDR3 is TGCGCCAGCAGCTTGATGGGGGCCGGGGAGCTGTTTTTT.

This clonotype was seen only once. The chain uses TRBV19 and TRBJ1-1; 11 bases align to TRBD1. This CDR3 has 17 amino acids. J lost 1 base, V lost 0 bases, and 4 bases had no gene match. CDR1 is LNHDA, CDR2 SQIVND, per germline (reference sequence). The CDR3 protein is CASSIDRTGGANTEAFF. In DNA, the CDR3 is TGTGCCAGTAGTATAGATCGGACAGGGGGCGCGAACACTGAAGCTTTCTTT.

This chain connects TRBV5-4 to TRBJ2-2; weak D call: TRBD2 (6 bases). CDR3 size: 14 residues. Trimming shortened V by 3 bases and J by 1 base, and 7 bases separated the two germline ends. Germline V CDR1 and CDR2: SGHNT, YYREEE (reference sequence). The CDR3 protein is CASSSGENTGELFF. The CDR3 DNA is TGTGCCAGCAGCTCGGGGGAGAACACCGGGGAGCTGTTTTTT.

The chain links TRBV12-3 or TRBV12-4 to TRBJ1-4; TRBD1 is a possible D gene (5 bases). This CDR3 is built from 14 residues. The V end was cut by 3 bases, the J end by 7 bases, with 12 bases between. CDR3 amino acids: CASSFLGGVEKLFF. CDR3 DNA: TGTGCCAGCAGTTTCCTAGGAGGGGTTGAAAAACTGTTTTTT.

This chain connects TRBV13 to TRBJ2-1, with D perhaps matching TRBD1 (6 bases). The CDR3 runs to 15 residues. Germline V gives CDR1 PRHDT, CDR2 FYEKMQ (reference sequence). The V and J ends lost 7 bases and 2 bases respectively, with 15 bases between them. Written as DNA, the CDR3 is TGTGCCAGCACTAGTCTAGGGGGAGCCTACAATGAGCAGTTCTTC. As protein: CASTSLGGAYNEQFF.